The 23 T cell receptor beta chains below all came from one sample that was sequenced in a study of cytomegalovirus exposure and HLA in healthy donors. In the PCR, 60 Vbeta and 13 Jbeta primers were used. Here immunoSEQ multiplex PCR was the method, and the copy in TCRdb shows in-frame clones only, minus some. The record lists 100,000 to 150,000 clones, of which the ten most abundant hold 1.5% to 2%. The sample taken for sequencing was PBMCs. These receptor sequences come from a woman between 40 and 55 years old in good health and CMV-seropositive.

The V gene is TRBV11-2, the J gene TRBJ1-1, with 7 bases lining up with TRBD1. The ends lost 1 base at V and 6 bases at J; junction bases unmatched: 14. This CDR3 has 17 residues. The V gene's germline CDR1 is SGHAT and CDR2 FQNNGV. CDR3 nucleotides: TGTGCCAGCAGCTTAGTCGGCAGATCGGTCACAGGGGCTGAAGCTTTCTTT. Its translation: CASSLVGRSVTGAEAFF.

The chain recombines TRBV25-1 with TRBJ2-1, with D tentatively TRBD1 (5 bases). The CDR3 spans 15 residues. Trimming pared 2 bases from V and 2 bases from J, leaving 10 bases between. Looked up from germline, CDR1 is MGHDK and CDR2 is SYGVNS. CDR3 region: CASSEQGGTYNEQFF. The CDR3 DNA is TGTGCCAGCAGTGAACAGGGCGGTACCTACAATGAGCAGTTCTTC.

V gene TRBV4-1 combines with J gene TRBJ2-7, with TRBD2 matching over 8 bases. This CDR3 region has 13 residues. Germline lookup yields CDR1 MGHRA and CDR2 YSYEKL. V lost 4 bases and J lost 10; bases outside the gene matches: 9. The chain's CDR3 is CASSRPERGLQYF. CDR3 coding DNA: TGCGCCAGCAGCCGACCGGAGCGGGGGCTCCAGTACTTC.

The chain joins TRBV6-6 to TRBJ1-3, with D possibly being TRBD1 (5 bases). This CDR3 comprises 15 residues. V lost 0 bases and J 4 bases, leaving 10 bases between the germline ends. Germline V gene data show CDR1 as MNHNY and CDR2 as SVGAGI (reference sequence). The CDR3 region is CASSYSKTGGNTIYF. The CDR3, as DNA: TGTGCCAGCAGTTACTCGAAAACAGGCGGAAACACCATATATTTT.

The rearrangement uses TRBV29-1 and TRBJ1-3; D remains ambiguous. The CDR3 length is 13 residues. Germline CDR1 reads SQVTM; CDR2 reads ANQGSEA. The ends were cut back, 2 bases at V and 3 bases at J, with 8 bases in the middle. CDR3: CSVESQDGNTIYF. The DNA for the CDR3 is TGCAGCGTTGAAAGCCAAGATGGAAACACCATATATTTT.

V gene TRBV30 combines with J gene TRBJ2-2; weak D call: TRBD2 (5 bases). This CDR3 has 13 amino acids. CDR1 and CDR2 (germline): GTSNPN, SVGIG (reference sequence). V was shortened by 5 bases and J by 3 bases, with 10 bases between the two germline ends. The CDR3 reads CAWDRGDTGELFF. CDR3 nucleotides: TGTGCCTGGGACCGGGGAGACACCGGGGAGCTGTTTTTT.

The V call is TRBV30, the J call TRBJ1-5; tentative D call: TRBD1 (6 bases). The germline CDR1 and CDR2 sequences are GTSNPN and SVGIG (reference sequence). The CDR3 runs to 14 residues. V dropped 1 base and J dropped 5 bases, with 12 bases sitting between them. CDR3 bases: TGTGCCTGGAGTGAGGGCAGGGGCGATCAGCCCCAGCATTTT. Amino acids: CAWSEGRGDQPQHF.

The CDR3 loop is CASSPGAGAYEQYF. In DNA form, the CDR3 reads TGTGCCAGCAGCCCCGGCGCGGGGGCCTACGAGCAGTACTTC. The genes are TRBV11-3 and TRBJ2-7; TRBD2 agrees at 7 bases. The CDR3 totals 14 residues. V shed 5 bases, J shed 2 bases, and the junction held 6 bases outside the gene matches. CDR1 is SGHNT and CDR2 is YENEEA in the germline V gene.

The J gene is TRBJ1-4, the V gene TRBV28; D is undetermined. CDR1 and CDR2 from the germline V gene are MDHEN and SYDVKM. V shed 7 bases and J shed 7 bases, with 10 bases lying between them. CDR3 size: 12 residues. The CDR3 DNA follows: TGTGCCAGCACTCCGGGAGGTGAAAAACTGTTTTTT. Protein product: CASTPGGEKLFF.

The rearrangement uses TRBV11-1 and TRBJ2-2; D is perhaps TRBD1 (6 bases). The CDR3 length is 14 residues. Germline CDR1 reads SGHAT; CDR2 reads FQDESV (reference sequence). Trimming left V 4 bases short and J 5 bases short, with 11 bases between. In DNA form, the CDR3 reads TGTGCCAGCAGCTCCCACAGGGTTACCGGGGAGCTGTTTTTT. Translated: CASSSHRVTGELFF.

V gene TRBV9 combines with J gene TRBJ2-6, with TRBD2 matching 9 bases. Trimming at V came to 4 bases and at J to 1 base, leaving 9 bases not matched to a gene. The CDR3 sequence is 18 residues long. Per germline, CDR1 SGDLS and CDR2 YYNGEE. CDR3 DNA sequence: TGTGCCAGCAGCAATAGCGGGAGTTGGATATCTGGGGCCAACGTCCTGACTTTC. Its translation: CASSNSGSWISGANVLTF.

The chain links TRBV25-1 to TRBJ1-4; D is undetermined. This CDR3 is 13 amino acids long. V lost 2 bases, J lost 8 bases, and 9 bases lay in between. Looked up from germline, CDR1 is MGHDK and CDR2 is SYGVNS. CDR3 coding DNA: TGTGCCAGCAGTGAACTAGCGAGGGAAAAACTGTTTTTT. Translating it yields CASSELAREKLFF.

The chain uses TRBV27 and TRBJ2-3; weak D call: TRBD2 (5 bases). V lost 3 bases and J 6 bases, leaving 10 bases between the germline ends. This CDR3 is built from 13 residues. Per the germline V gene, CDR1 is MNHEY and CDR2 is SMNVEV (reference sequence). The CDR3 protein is CASSLASSDTQYF. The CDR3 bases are TGTGCCAGCAGTTTGGCTAGCAGTGATACGCAGTATTTT.

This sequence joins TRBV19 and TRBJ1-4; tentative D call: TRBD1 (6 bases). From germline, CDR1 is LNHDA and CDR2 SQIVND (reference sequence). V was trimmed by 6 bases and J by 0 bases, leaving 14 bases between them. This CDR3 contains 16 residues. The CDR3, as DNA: TGTGCCAGTAGATCGACCAGGGGTGCAACTAATGAAAAACTGTTTTTT. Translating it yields CASRSTRGATNEKLFF.

The CDR3 sequence is CASSSGLALYEQYF. CDR3 sequence (DNA): TGTGCCAGCAGTTCGGGACTAGCGCTCTACGAGCAGTACTTC. The rearrangement links TRBV6-5 to TRBJ2-7; 10 bases line up with TRBD2. The germline V gene encodes CDR1 MNHEY and CDR2 SVGAGI. CDR3 length equals 14 residues. The junction had 3 bases not matched to a gene; V was cut back by 4 bases and J by 3 bases.

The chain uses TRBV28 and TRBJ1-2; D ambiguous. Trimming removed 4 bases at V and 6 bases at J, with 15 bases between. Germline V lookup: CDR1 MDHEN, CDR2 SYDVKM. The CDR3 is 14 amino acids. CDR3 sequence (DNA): TGTGCCAGCAGTTCGACGGCCATGCGGAATGGCTACACCTTC. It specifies CASSSTAMRNGYTF.

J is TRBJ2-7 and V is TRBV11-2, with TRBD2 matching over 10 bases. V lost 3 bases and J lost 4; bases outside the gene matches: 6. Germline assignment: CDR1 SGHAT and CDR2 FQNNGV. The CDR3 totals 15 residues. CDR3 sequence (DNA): TGTGCCAGCAGCTTCGGACTAGCGGAAGGTTACGAGCAGTACTTC. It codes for CASSFGLAEGYEQYF.

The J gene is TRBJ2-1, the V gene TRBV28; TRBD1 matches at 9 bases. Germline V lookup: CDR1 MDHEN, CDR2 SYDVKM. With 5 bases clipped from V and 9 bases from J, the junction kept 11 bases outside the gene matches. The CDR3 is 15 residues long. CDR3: CASSGRDRAFGEQFF. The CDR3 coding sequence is TGTGCCAGCAGTGGCCGGGACAGGGCTTTTGGTGAGCAGTTCTTC.

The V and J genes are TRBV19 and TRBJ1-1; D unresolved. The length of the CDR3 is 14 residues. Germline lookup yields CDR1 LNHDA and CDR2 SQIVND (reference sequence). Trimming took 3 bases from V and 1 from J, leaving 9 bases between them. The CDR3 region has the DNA TGTGCCAGTAGTATGAGGGTTGGGAACACTGAAGCTTTCTTT. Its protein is CASSMRVGNTEAFF.

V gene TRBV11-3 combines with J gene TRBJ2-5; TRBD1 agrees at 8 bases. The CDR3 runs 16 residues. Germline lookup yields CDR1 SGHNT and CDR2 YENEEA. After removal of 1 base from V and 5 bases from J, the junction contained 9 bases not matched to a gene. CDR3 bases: TGTGCCAGCAGCTTAGGGGGACAGGTGACGGGGGAGACCCAGTACTTC. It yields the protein CASSLGGQVTGETQYF.

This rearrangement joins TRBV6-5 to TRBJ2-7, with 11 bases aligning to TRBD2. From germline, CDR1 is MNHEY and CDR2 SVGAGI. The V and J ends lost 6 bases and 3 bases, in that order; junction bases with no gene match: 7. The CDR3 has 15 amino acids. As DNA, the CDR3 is TGTGCCAGCAGCCGGGGACTAGCGGATGGCTACGAGCAGTACTTC. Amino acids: CASSRGLADGYEQYF.

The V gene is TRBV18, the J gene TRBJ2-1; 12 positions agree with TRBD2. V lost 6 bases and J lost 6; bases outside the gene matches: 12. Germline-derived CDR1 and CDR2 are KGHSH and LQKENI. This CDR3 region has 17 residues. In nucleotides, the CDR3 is TGTGCCAGCTCTCTTGCTAGCGGGAGGGCCGGCGGCAATGAGCAGTTCTTC. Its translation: CASSLASGRAGGNEQFF.

The CDR3 region has the DNA TGTGCCAGCAGGCTCTCAGGGGACCCCTACGAGCAGTACTTC. This codes for CASRLSGDPYEQYF. The chain combines TRBV6-6 with TRBJ2-7, with a possible D match to TRBD1 (6 bases). In germline, CDR1 is MNHNY, CDR2 SVGAGI (reference sequence). With 6 bases removed from V and 2 bases from J, the gap between germline ends came to 14 bases. The CDR3 has 14 residues.